This T cell receptor beta chain was found in a study of response to subunit inactivated influenza vaccine. TCRdb itself ran the RT-PCR reads through MiXCR, one entry per CDR3 protein. This table has about 520,000 distinct CDR3 sequences, about 25% appearing once. Study findings and constraints: It was the authors' suggestion that each seasonal influenza vaccination recruits few new T cells.

A remark on this clonotype: Antigen: not known.

In germline, CDR1 is MGHRA, CDR2 YSYEKL. There are 17 residues in the CDR3. The J segment lost 9 bases and the V segment lost 1 base, leaving 14 bases of the junction unmatched. The receptor was isolated from a man aged 50 to 59 who received an inactivated influenza vaccine. The sample in question was CD4+ T cells sorted from PBMCs, obtained about 5 days after vaccination. The chain uses TRBV4-1 and TRBJ1-4, with 7 bases lining up with TRBD1. CDR3 nucleotides: TGCGCCAGCAGCCAAGCGGAACAGGGGTCCCGGGCTAAAAAACTGTTTTTT. Its protein is CASSQAEQGSRAKKLFF.